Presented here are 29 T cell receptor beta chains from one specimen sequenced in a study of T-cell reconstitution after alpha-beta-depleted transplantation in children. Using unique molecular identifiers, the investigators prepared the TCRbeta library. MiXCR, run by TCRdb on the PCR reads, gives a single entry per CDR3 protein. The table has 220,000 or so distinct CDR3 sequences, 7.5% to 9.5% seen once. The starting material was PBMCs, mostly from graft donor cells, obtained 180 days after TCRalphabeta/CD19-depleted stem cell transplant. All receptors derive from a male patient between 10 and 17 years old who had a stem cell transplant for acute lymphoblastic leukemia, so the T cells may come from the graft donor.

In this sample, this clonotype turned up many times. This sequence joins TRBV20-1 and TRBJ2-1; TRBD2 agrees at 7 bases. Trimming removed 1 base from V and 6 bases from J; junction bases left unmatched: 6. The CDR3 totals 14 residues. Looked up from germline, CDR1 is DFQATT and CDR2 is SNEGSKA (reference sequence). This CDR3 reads CSARGAGVPNEQFF. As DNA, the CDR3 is TGCAGTGCTAGAGGGGCGGGAGTCCCCAATGAGCAGTTCTTC.

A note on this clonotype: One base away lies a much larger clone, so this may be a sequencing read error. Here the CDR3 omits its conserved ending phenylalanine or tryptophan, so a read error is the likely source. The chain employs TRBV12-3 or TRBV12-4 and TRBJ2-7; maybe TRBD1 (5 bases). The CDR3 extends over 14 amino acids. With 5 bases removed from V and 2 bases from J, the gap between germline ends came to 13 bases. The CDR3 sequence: CASSPRQTAYEQYS. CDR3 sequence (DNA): TGTGCCAGCAGTCCGCGACAGACAGCCTACGAGCAGTACTCC.

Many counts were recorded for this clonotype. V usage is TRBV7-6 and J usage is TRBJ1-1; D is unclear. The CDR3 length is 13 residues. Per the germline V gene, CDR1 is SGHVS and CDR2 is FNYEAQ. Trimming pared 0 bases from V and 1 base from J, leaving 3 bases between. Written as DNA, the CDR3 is TGTGCCAGCAGCTTAGCAGCGAACACTGAAGCTTTCTTT. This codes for CASSLAANTEAFF.

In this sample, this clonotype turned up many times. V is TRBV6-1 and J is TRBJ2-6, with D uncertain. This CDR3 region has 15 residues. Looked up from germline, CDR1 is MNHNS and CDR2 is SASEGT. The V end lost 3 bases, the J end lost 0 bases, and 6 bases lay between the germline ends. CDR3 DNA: TGTGCCAGCAGTGATCTGAACTCTGGGGCCAACGTCCTGACTTTC. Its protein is CASSDLNSGANVLTF.

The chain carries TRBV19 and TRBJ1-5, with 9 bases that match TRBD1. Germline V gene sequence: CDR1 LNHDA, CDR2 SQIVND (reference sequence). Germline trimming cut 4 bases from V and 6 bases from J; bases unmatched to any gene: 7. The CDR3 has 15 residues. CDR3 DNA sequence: TGTGCCAGTAGTACCGGACAGGGGTACGGTCAGCCCCAGCATTTT. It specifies CASSTGQGYGQPQHF.

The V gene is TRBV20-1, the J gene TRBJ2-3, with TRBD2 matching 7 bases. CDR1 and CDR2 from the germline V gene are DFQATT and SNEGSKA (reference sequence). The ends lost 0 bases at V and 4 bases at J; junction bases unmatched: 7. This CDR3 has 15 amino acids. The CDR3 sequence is CSAREGWGGADTQYF. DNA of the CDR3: TGCAGTGCTAGAGAGGGGTGGGGGGGGGCAGATACGCAGTATTTT.

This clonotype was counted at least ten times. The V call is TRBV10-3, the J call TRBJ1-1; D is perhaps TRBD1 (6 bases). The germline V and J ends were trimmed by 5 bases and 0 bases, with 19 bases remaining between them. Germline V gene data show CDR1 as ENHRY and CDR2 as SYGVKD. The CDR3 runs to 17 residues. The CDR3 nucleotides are TGTGCCATCAGTCGTGGGGGCGGGAGTATGTTGAACACTGAAGCTTTCTTT. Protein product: CAISRGGGSMLNTEAFF.

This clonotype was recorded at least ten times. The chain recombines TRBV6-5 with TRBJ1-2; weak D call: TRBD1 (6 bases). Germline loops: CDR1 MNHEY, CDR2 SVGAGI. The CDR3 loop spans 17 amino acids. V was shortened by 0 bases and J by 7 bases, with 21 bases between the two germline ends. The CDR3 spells CASSYSGAGAPNSGYTF. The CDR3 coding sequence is TGTGCCAGCAGTTACTCTGGGGCAGGGGCGCCGAATAGTGGCTACACCTTC.

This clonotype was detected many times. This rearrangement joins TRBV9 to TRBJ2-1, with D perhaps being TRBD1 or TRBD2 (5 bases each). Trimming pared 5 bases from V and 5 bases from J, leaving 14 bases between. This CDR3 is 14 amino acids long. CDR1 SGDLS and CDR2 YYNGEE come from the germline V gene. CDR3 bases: TGTGCCAGCAGGGAGTGGGACGCCAACAATGAGCAGTTCTTC. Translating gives CASREWDANNEQFF.

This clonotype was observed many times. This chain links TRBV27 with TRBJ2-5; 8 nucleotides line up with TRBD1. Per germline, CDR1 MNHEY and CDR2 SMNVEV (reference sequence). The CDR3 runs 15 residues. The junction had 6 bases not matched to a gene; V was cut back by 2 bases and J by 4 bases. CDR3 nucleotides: TGTGCCAGCAGTTTAAGGCCAGGGACAGGAGAGACCCAGTACTTC. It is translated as CASSLRPGTGETQYF.

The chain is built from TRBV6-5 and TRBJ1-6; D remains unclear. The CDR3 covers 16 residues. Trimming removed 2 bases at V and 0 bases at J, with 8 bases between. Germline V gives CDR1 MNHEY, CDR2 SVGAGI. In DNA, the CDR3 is TGTGCCAGCAGTTACGGGTGGATCTCCTATAATTCACCCCTCCACTTT. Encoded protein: CASSYGWISYNSPLHF.

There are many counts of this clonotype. The CDR3 loop is CASSTQGRVGQPQHF. The DNA for the CDR3 is TGTGCCAGTAGTACCCAGGGGAGAGTCGGCCAGCCCCAGCATTTT. The chain uses TRBV19 and TRBJ1-5; D possibly corresponds to TRBD1 (6 bases). CDR1 is LNHDA, CDR2 SQIVND, per germline (reference sequence). The CDR3 is 15 residues long. Between the trimmed V and J ends, which lost 4 bases and 7 bases, there was a span of 17 bases.

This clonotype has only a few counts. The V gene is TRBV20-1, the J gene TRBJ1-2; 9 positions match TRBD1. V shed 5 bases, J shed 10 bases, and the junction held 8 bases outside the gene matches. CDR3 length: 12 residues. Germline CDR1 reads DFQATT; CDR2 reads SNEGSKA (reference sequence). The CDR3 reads CSAPRTGADYTF. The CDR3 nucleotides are TGCAGTGCTCCGAGGACAGGGGCAGACTACACCTTC.

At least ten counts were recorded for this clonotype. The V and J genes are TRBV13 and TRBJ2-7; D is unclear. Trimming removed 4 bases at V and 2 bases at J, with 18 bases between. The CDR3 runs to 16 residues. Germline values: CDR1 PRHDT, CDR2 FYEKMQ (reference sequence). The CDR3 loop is CASSSPRAAHPYEQYF. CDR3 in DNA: TGTGCCAGCAGCTCCCCCCGGGCCGCACACCCCTACGAGCAGTACTTC.

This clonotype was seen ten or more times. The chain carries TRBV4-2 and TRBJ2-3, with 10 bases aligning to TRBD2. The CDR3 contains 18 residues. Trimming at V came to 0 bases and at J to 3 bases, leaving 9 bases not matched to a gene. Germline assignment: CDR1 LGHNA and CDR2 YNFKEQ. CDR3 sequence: CASSQDYGQRGGTDTQYF. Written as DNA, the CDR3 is TGTGCCAGCAGCCAAGATTACGGCCAGCGGGGGGGAACAGATACGCAGTATTTT.

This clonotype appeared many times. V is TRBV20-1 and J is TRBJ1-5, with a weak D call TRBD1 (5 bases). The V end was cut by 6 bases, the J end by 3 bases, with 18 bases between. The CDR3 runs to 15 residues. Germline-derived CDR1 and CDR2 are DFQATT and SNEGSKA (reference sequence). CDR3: CSAQSRATDNQPQHF. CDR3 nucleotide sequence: TGCAGTGCCCAATCCAGGGCTACCGACAATCAGCCCCAGCATTTT.

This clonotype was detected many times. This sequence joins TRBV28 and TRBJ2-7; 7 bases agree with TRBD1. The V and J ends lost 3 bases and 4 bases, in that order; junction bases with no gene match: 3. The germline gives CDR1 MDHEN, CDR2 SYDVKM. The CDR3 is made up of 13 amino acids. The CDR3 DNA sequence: TGTGCCAGCAGTTTGGACAGGTTTTACGAGCAGTACTTC. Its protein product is CASSLDRFYEQYF.

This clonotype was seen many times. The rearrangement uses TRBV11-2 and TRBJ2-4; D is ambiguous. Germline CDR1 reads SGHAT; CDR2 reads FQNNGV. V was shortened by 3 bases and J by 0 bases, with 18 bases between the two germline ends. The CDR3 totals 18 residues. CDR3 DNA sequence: TGTGCCAGCAGCTTGAATCCCGGCTCCATCTTAGCCAAAAACATTCAGTACTTC. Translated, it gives CASSLNPGSILAKNIQYF.

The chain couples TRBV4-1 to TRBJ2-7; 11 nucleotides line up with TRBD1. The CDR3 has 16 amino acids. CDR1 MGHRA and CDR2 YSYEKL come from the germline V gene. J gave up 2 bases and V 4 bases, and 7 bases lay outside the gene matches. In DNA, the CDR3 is TGCGCCAGCAGCCTATTTGGACAGGGGGCGACCTACGAGCAGTACTTC. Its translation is CASSLFGQGATYEQYF.

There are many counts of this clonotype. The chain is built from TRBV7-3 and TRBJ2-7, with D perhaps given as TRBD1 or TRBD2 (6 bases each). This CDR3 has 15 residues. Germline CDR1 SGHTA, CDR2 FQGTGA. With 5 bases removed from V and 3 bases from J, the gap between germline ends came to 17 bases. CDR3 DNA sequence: TGTGCCAGCAGCCCCGACGGGGGCCTGTACTACGAGCAGTACTTC. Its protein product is CASSPDGGLYYEQYF.

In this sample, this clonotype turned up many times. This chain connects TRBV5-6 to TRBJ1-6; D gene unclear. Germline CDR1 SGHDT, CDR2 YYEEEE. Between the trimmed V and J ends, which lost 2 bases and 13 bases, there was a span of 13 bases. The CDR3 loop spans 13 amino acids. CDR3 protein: CASSFLELRPLHF. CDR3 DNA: TGTGCCAGCAGCTTTTTGGAGCTGAGGCCCCTCCACTTT.

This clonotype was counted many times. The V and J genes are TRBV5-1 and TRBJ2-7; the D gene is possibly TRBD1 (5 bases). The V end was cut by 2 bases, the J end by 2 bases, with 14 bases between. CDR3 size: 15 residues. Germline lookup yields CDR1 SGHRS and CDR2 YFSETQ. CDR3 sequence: CASSLTHGQTYEQYF. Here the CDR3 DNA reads TGCGCCAGCAGCTTAACCCACGGACAAACCTACGAGCAGTACTTC.

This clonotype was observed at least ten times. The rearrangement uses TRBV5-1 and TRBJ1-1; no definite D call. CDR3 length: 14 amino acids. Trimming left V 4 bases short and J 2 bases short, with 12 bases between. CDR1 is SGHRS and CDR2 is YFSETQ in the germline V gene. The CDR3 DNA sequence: TGCGCCAGCAGCGCCAATCCGAGTAACACTGAAGCTTTCTTT. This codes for CASSANPSNTEAFF. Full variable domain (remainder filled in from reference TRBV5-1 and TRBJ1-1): KAGVTQTPRYLIKTRGQQVTLSCSPISGHRSVSWYQQTPGQGLQFLFEYFSETQRNKGNFPGRFSGRQFSNSRSEMNVSTLELGDSALYLCASSANPSNTEAFFGQGTRLTVV.

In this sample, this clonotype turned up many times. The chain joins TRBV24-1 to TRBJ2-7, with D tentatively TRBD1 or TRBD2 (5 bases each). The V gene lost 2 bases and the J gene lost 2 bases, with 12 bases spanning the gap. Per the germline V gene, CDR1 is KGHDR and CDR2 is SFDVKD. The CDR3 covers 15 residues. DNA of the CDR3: TGTGCCACCAGTGATTGGGACCTTACGCCCTACGAGCAGTACTTC. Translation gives CATSDWDLTPYEQYF.

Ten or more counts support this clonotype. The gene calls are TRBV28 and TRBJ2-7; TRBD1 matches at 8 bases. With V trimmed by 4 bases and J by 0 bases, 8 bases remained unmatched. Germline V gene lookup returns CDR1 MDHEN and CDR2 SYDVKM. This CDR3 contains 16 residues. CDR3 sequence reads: CASSSARTGNSYEQYF. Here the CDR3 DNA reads TGTGCCAGCAGTTCGGCCAGGACAGGGAACTCCTACGAGCAGTACTTC.

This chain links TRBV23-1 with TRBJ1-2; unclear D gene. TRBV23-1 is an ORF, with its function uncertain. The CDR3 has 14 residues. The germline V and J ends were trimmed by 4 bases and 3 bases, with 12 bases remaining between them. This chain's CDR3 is CASSRSRHYYGYTF. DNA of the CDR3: TGCGCCAGCAGTCGGTCGAGACACTACTATGGCTACACCTTC.

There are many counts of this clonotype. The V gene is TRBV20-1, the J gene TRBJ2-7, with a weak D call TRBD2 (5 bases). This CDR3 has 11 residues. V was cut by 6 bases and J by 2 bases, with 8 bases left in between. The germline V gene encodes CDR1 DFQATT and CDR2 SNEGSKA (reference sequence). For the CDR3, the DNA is TGCAGTGCCGGGGTGGCCTACGAGCAGTACTTC. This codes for CSAGVAYEQYF.

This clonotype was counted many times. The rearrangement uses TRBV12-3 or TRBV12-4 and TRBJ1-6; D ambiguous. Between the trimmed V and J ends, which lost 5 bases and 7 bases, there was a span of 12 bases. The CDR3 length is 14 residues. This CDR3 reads CASSPRSSNSPLHF. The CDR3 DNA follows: TGTGCCAGCAGTCCAAGGTCATCCAATTCACCCCTCCACTTT.

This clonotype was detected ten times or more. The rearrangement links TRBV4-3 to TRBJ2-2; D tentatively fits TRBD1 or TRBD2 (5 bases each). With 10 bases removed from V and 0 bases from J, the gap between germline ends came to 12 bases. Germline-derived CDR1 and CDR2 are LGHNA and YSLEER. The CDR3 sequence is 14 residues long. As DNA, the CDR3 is TGCGCCACCCGGGACCTCGCGAACACCGGGGAGCTGTTTTTT. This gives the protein CATRDLANTGELFF.